The text below deals with one T cell receptor (beta chain). The V gene's germline CDR1 is MNHEY and CDR2 SMNVEV (reference sequence). The CDR3 covers 15 residues. V lost 4 bases to trimming and J lost 6 bases; unmatched junction nucleotides: 7. TCRdb's table, derived via immunoSEQ multiplex PCR, lists solely in-frame clones and lacks some. The table has some 150,000 clones, nearly 95% seen once. The data are from a study of control samples from healthy donors and cancer patients. Sequencing was done on a sample of blood. This chain links TRBV27 with TRBJ1-2, with 11 bases identical to TRBD1. The source is a man aged 45-65 years in good health. The CDR3 sequence is CASSSDRGRWNGYTF. Here the CDR3 DNA reads TGTGCCAGCAGTTCGGACAGGGGGCGATGGAATGGCTACACCTTC.